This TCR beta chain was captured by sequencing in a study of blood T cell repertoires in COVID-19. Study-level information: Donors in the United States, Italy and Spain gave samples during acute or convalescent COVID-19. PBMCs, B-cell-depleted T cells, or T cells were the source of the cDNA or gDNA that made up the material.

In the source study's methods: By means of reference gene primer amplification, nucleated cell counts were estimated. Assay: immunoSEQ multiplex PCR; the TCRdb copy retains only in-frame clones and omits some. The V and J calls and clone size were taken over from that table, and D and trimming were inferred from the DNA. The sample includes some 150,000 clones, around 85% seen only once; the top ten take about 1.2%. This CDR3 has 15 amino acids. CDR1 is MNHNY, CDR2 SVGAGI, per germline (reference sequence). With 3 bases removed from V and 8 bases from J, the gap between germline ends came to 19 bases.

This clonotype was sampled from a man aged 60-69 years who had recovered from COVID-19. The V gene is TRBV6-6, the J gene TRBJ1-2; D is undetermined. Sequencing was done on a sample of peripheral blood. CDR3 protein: CASSYDAILGSGYTF. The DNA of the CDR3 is TGTGCCAGCAGTTATGACGCGATCCTAGGGAGCGGCTACACCTTC.